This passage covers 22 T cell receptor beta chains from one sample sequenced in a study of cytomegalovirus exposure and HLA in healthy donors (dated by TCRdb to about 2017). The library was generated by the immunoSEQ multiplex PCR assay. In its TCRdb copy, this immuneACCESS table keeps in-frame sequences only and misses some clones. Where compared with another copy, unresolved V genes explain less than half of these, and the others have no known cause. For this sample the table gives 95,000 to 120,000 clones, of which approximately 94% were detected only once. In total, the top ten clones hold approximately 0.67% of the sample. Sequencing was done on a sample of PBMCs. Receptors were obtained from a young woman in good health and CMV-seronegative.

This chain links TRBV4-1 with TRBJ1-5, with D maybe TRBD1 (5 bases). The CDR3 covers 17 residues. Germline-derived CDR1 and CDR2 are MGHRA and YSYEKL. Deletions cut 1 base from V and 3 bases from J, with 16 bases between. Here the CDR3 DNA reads TGCGCCAGCAGCCAAGTCAGGGCAGGAGGGTCCAATCAGCCCCAGCATTTT. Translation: CASSQVRAGGSNQPQHF.

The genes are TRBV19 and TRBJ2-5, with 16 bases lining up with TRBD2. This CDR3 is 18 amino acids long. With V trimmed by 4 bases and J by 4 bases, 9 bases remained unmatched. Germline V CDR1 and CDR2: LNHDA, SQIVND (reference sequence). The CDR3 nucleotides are TGTGCCAGTAGTAAGACCGGGACTAGCGGGGGGGTGAGAGAGACCCAGTACTTC. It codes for CASSKTGTSGGVRETQYF.

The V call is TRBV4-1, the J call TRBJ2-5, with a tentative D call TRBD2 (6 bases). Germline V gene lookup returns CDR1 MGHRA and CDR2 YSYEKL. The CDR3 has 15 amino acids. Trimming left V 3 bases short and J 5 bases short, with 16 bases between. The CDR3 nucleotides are TGCGCCAGCAGCCAGGTCATCGGGGGTGGGGAGACCCAGTACTTC. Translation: CASSQVIGGGETQYF.

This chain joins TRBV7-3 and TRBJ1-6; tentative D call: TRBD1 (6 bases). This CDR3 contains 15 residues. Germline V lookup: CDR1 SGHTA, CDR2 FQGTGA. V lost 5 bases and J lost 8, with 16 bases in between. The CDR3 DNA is TGTGCCAGCAGCCAGAACGGGACACCCGATTCACCCCTCCACTTT. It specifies CASSQNGTPDSPLHF.

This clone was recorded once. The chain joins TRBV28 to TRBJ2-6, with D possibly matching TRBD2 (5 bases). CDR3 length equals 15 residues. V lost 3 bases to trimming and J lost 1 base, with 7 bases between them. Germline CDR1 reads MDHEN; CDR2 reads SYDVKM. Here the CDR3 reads CASSFSGSGANVLTF. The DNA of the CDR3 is TGTGCCAGCAGTTTTTCGGGATCTGGGGCCAACGTCCTGACTTTC.

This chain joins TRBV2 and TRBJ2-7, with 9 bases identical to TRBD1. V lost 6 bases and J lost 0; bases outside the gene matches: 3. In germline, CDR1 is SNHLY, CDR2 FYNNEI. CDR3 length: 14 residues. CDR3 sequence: CASRGQGSSYEQYF. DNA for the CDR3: TGTGCCAGCAGGGGACAGGGAAGCTCCTACGAGCAGTACTTC.

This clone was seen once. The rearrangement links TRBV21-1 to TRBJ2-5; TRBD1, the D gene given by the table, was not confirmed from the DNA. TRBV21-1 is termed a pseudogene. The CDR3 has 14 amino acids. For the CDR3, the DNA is TGTGCCAGCAGCAAAGTTCACAGTCGTGAGACCCAGTACTTC. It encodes CASSKVHSRETQYF.

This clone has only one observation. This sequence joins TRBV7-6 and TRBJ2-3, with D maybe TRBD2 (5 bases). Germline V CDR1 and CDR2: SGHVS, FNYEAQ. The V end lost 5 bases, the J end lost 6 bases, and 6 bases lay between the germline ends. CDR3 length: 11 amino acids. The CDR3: CASSRGDTQYF. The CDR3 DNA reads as TGTGCCAGCAGCCGCGGGGATACGCAGTATTTT. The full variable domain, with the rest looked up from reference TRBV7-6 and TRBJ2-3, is GAGVSQSPRYKVTKRGQDVALRCDPISGHVSLYWYRQALGQGPEFLTYFNYEAQQDKSGLPNDRFSAERPEGSISTLTIQRTEQRDSAMYRCASSRGDTQYFGPGTRLTVL.

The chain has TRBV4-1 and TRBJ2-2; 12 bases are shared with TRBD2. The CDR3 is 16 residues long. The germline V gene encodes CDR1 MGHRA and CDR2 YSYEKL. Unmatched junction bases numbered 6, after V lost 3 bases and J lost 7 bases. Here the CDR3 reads CASSHGLAGGSGELFF. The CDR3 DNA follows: TGCGCCAGCAGCCACGGGCTAGCGGGGGGGAGCGGGGAGCTGTTTTTT.

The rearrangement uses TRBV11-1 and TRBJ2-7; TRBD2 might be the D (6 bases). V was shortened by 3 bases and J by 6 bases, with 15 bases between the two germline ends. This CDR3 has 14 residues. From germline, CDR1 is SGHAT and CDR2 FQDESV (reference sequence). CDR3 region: CASSLAGPGTEQYF. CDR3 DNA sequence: TGTGCCAGCAGCTTGGCGGGGCCCGGCACCGAGCAGTACTTC.

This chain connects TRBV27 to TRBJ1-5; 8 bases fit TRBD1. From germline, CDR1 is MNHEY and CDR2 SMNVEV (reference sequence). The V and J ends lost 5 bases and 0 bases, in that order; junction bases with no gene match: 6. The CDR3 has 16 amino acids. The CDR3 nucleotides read TGTGCCAGCAGTCCACGGACAGGGAATAGCAATCAGCCCCAGCATTTT. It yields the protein CASSPRTGNSNQPQHF.

The DNA for the CDR3 is TGTGCCAGCAGCACAGGGGACTATGGCTACACCTTC. Amino acid sequence: CASSTGDYGYTF. The genes are TRBV5-6 and TRBJ1-2, with TRBD1 identical over 7 bases. Germline CDR1 reads SGHDT; CDR2 reads YYEEEE. The trim removed 4 bases at V and 3 bases at J, leaving 0 bases unmatched. The CDR3 contains 12 residues.

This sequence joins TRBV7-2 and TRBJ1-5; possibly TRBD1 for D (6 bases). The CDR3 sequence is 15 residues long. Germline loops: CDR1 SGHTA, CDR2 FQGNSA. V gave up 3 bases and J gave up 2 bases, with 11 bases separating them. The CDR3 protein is CASSFSRGGNQPQHF. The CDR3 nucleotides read TGTGCCAGCAGCTTTTCCAGGGGCGGCAATCAGCCCCAGCATTTT.

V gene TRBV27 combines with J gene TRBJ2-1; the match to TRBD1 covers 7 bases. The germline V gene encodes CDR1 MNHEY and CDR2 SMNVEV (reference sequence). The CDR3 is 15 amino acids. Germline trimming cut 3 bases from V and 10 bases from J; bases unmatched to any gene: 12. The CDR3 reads CASSFTSVGGAEQFF. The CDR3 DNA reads TGTGCCAGCAGTTTCACTTCCGTAGGGGGCGCCGAGCAGTTCTTC.

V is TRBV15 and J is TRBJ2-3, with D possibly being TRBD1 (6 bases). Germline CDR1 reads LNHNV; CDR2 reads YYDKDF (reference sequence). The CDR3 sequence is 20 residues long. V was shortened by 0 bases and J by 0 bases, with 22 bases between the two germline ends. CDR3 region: CATSRDLWSPEDSSTDTQYF. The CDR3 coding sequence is TGTGCCACCAGCAGAGATTTGTGGAGCCCCGAGGACAGTAGCACAGATACGCAGTATTTT.

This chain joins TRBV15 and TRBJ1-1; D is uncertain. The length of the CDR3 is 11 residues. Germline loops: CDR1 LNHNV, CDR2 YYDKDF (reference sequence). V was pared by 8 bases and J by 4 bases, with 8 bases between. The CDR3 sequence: CATGRGTEAFF. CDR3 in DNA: TGTGCCACCGGCCGGGGCACTGAAGCTTTCTTT.

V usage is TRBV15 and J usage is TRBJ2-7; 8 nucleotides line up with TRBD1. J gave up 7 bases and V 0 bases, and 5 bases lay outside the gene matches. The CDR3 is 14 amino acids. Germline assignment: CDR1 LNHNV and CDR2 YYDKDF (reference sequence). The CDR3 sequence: CATSRDRGLGEQYF. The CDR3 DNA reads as TGTGCCACCAGCAGAGACAGGGGGCTGGGTGAGCAGTACTTC.

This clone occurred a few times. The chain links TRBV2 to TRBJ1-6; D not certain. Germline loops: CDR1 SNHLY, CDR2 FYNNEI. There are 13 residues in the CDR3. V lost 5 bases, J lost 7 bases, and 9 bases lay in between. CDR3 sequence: CASSLGSNSPLHF. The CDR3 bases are TGTGCCAGCAGTTTGGGCTCCAATTCACCCCTCCACTTT.

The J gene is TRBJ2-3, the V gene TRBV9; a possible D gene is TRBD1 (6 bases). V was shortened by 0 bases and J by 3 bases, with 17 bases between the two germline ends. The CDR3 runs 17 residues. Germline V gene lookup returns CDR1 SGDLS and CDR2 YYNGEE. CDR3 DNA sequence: TGTGCCAGCAGCGTAGCTACGGGCCAGGGGTTGACAGATACGCAGTATTTT. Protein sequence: CASSVATGQGLTDTQYF.

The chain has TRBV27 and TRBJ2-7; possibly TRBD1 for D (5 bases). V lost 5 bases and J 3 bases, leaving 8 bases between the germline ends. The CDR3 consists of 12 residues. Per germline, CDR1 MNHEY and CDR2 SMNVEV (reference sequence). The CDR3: CASSTGHYEQYF. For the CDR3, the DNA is TGTGCCAGCAGTACAGGCCACTACGAGCAGTACTTC.

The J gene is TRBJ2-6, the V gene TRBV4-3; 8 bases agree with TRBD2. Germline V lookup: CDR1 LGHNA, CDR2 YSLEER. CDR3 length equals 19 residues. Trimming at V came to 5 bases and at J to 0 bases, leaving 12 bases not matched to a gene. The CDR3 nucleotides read TGCGCCAGCAGCAAGATCGCGGGGGGAATCTCCTCTGGGGCCAACGTCCTGACTTTC. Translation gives CASSKIAGGISSGANVLTF.

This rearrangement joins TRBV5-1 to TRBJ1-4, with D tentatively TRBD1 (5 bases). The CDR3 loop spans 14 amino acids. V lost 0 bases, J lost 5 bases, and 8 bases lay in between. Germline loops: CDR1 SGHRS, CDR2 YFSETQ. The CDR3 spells CASSLAPGNEKLFF. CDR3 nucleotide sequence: TGCGCCAGCAGCTTGGCCCCAGGGAATGAAAAACTGTTTTTT.